One TCR beta chain is described in this entry. This record comes from a study of blood T cell repertoires in COVID-19. About the study: Acute-phase and convalescent COVID-19 samples originated in the United States, Italy and Spain.

TCRdb keeps only in-frame clones here, not all; method: immunoSEQ multiplex PCR. Here the sample spans about 410,000 clones, about nine tenths being singletons. The source material was peripheral blood. This TCR was sampled from a woman aged 25-40 years with active or convalescent COVID-19.

This CDR3 reads CASGPRASTEAFF. CDR3 coding DNA: TGTGCTAGTGGTCCCCGCGCGAGCACTGAAGCTTTCTTT. The chain recombines TRBV12-5 with TRBJ1-1; unclear D gene. The germline V gene has CDR1 LGHNT and CDR2 FRNRAP. The V end lost 5 bases, the J end lost 4 bases, and 11 bases lay between the germline ends. CDR3 length: 13 residues.